This TCR beta chain is drawn from a study of CD8 T cells in Susac syndrome. Study information: Patients with Susac syndrome were therapy-naive, on corticosteroids, or on intravenous immunoglobulin alone at the time that blood was drawn.

The CDR3 totals 15 residues. V lost 1 base and J lost 1, with 10 bases in between. Germline values: CDR1 MNHNS, CDR2 SASEGT. Reverse transcription of about 0.45 to 1 ug RNA was performed with random hexamers. TCRdb reanalysed the immunoSEQ multiplex PCR reads using MiXCR and keeps one entry per CDR3 protein. The sample carries around 170,000 distinct CDR3 sequences, 90% to 97% recorded once. Input material: CD4+ T cells from PBMCs. The chain joins TRBV6-1 to TRBJ2-5, with D unclear. The sequence was collected from a human donor with Susac syndrome. CDR3 sequence reads: CASSEVTPSQETQYF. The CDR3 DNA reads TGTGCCAGCAGTGAAGTAACACCATCCCAAGAGACCCAGTACTTC.